Below, 26 T cell receptor beta chains from the same sample are listed, as sequenced in a study of shared clonotypes between healthy human individuals. Generated by immunoSEQ multiplex PCR, the TCRdb table keeps only in-frame clones and is missing some. The table records 2 million to 2.5 million clones, 90% to 96% of them present only once. Sample: naive CD4+ T cells sorted from blood. Documented subset: CD45RA+ positively selected. These receptors all stem from a man aged 18 to 30 in good health.

CDR3 residues: CATRQREVNTEAFF. The CDR3 nucleotides are TGTGCCACCAGACAGAGGGAAGTTAACACTGAAGCTTTCTTT. The chain uses TRBV19 and TRBJ1-1, with D perhaps matching TRBD1 (5 bases). CDR1 and CDR2 (germline): LNHDA, SQIVND (reference sequence). V lost 10 bases and J 2 bases, leaving 17 bases between the germline ends. The CDR3 covers 14 residues.

V gene TRBV7-8 combines with J gene TRBJ2-4; D is unclear. The V gene's germline CDR1 is SGHVS and CDR2 FQNEAQ. Trimming left V 0 bases short and J 0 bases short, with 9 bases between. The CDR3 is 16 amino acids. The CDR3 nucleotides read TGTGCCAGCAGCTTAGCGGATTCGGTAGCCAAAAACATTCAGTACTTC. Residues: CASSLADSVAKNIQYF.

V is TRBV29-1 and J is TRBJ1-1; 7 bases match TRBD1. The CDR3 is made up of 16 amino acids. Germline V gene data show CDR1 as SQVTM and CDR2 as ANQGSEA. With V trimmed by 7 bases and J by 3 bases, 17 bases remained unmatched. DNA of the CDR3: TGCAGCGCGTGGACAGGACCCTTTGGTGGGGACACTGAAGCTTTCTTT. It yields the protein CSAWTGPFGGDTEAFF.

The rearrangement uses TRBV18 and TRBJ2-5; possibly TRBD1 for D (6 bases). CDR1 KGHSH and CDR2 LQKENI come from the germline V gene. With 3 bases removed from V and 2 bases from J, the gap between germline ends came to 13 bases. This CDR3 contains 15 residues. For the CDR3, the DNA is TGTGCCAGCTCACCGCTCTGGACAGCTCAAGAGACCCAGTACTTC. Encoded protein: CASSPLWTAQETQYF.

A single count supports this clone. The chain uses TRBV7-3 and TRBJ2-5; possibly TRBD1 or TRBD2 for D (6 bases each). V lost 1 base, J lost 1 base, and 10 bases lay in between. Germline V gene sequence: CDR1 SGHTA, CDR2 FQGTGA. This CDR3 spans 15 amino acids. CDR3 residues: CASSLRGAFQETQYF. The CDR3 coding sequence is TGTGCCAGCAGCTTAAGGGGGGCCTTCCAAGAGACCCAGTACTTC.

The chain joins TRBV6-5 to TRBJ1-5, with no clear D. The V gene lost 5 bases and the J gene lost 4 bases, with 9 bases spanning the gap. The CDR3 contains 13 residues. From germline, CDR1 is MNHEY and CDR2 SVGAGI. The CDR3 sequence: CASSQPGNQPQHF. The CDR3 DNA sequence: TGTGCCAGCAGTCAACCGGGGAATCAGCCCCAGCATTTT.

The gene calls are TRBV7-2 and TRBJ2-3, with 12 bases aligning to TRBD2. The CDR3 length is 17 residues. Germline V gene data show CDR1 as SGHTA and CDR2 as FQGNSA. J gave up 2 bases and V 1 base, and 4 bases lay outside the gene matches. The CDR3 here is CASSLETSGGFTDTQYF. The CDR3 region has the DNA TGTGCCAGCAGCTTAGAGACTAGCGGGGGCTTCACAGATACGCAGTATTTT.

This clone was seen more than once but under ten times. This chain joins TRBV4-1 and TRBJ1-2, with no clear D. This CDR3 has 12 residues. In germline, CDR1 is MGHRA, CDR2 YSYEKL. V was clipped by 1 base and J by 4 bases, with 4 bases between them. The CDR3 sequence: CASSQGPYGYTF. The CDR3 DNA follows: TGCGCCAGCAGCCAAGGTCCCTATGGCTACACCTTC.

This sequence joins TRBV4-3 and TRBJ1-1, with D uncertain. CDR1 and CDR2 from the germline V gene are LGHNA and YSLEER. The CDR3 is 14 amino acids. Trimming pared 0 bases from V and 1 base from J, leaving 6 bases between. Written as DNA, the CDR3 is TGCGCCAGCAGCCAAGAAGATGGGAACACTGAAGCTTTCTTT. This translates into CASSQEDGNTEAFF.

Only a few counts were recorded for this clone. This sample includes further DNA sequences coding for the same CDR3. This chain joins TRBV28 and TRBJ1-3; D unresolved. V shed 3 bases and J shed 0 bases, with 3 bases lying between them. This CDR3 is 13 amino acids long. Germline loops: CDR1 MDHEN, CDR2 SYDVKM. DNA of the CDR3: TGTGCCAGCAGTTTGAGCTCTGGAAACACCATATATTTT. This codes for CASSLSSGNTIYF.

The chain couples TRBV4-3 to TRBJ1-2; possibly TRBD1 for D (6 bases). The ends were cut back, 2 bases at V and 0 bases at J, with 10 bases in the middle. CDR1 is LGHNA and CDR2 is YSLEER in the germline V gene. This CDR3 has 15 residues. In DNA, the CDR3 is TGCGCCAGCAGCCAATCAGGGGTAACTAACTATGGCTACACCTTC. Translating it yields CASSQSGVTNYGYTF.

This chain links TRBV6-1 with TRBJ1-5; D uncertain. Looked up from germline, CDR1 is MNHNS and CDR2 is SASEGT. The V and J ends lost 2 bases and 3 bases respectively, with 11 bases between them. This CDR3 contains 15 residues. CDR3 residues: CASSEKGRTNQPQHF. Written as DNA, the CDR3 is TGTGCCAGCAGTGAAAAGGGCCGGACCAATCAGCCCCAGCATTTT.

The chain recombines TRBV10-3 with TRBJ1-4, with D perhaps matching TRBD1 (6 bases). V lost 10 bases, J lost 8 bases, and 17 bases lay in between. CDR3 length: 13 amino acids. CDR1 is ENHRY, CDR2 SYGVKD, per germline. CDR3 coding DNA: TGTGCCACAAAAACAGGGTTGAACGAAAAACTGTTTTTT. Translating gives CATKTGLNEKLFF.

The chain has TRBV6-6 and TRBJ2-7; 11 bases fit TRBD1. The V segment lost 6 bases and the J segment 5 bases; nucleotides outside the gene matches: 12. The CDR3 covers 16 residues. CDR1 MNHNY and CDR2 SVGAGI come from the germline V gene (reference sequence). As DNA, the CDR3 is TGTGCCAGCAGCCAGAGAGGACAGGGGGCGCGCGACGAGCAGTACTTC. Protein product: CASSQRGQGARDEQYF.

Comments on this clone: At the DNA level, this CDR3 is encoded by other sequences in the same sample as well. The chain recombines TRBV2 with TRBJ2-6; D gene unclear. The CDR3 loop spans 15 amino acids. Trimming removed 1 base from V and 2 bases from J, with 6 bases in between. Per the germline V gene, CDR1 is SNHLY and CDR2 is FYNNEI. CDR3 loop: CASSEEGTGANVLTF. CDR3 nucleotide sequence: TGTGCCAGCAGTGAAGAAGGTACTGGGGCCAACGTCCTGACTTTC.

The chain joins TRBV7-3 to TRBJ2-1, with unresolved D. The V end lost 0 bases, the J end lost 0 bases, and 9 bases lay between the germline ends. The CDR3 loop spans 16 amino acids. CDR1 is SGHTA and CDR2 is FQGTGA in the germline V gene. DNA for the CDR3: TGTGCCAGCAGCTTAACTTGGGCTCCCTCCTACAATGAGCAGTTCTTC. Translated: CASSLTWAPSYNEQFF.

This chain uses TRBV18 with TRBJ1-5; D unresolved. The CDR3 has 16 amino acids. The V gene's germline CDR1 is KGHSH and CDR2 LQKENI. V lost 1 base and J lost 4, with 14 bases in between. This chain's CDR3 is CASSPQGASMNQPQHF. The DNA for the CDR3 is TGTGCCAGCTCACCACAAGGCGCAAGCATGAATCAGCCCCAGCATTTT.

The CDR3 DNA reads TGTGCCAGCAGCCAAGGACTAGCGGGGAGGTCAGATACGCAGTATTTT. Amino acids: CASSQGLAGRSDTQYF. The chain links TRBV14 to TRBJ2-3; TRBD2 matches 11 bases. This CDR3 contains 16 residues. V dropped 1 base and J dropped 4; count of bases not matched to a gene: 4. The germline V gene encodes CDR1 SGHDN and CDR2 FVKESK.

The V and J genes are TRBV10-3 and TRBJ2-2; the match to TRBD2 covers 7 bases. The trim removed 6 bases at V and 4 bases at J, leaving 5 bases unmatched. Germline assignment: CDR1 ENHRY and CDR2 SYGVKD. The CDR3 loop spans 14 amino acids. CDR3 loop: CAIRSGTSTGELFF. CDR3 nucleotide sequence: TGTGCCATCAGAAGCGGGACTTCCACCGGGGAGCTGTTTTTT.

Comment on this clone: Other DNA variants within this sample encode the same CDR3. The V call is TRBV5-1, the J call TRBJ2-5, with TRBD2 matching 8 bases. V shed 0 bases, J shed 4 bases, and the junction held 2 bases outside the gene matches. The V gene's germline CDR1 is SGHRS and CDR2 YFSETQ. The CDR3 sequence is 14 residues long. CDR3 amino acids: CASSLGAGVETQYF. The CDR3 region has the DNA TGCGCCAGCAGCTTGGGAGCGGGAGTAGAGACCCAGTACTTC.

The genes are TRBV29-1 and TRBJ2-3, with D perhaps assigned TRBD1 or TRBD2 (5 bases each). The CDR3 spans 14 residues. CDR1 and CDR2 from the germline V gene are SQVTM and ANQGSEA. The V end lost 2 bases, the J end lost 3 bases, and 12 bases lay between the germline ends. The CDR3 region is CSVERWGSTDTQYF. In DNA, the CDR3 is TGCAGCGTTGAAAGGTGGGGGAGTACAGATACGCAGTATTTT.

This chain joins TRBV29-1 and TRBJ2-1, with D possibly being TRBD2 (5 bases). Germline V gives CDR1 SQVTM, CDR2 ANQGSEA. The CDR3 is 11 amino acids. The CDR3 coding sequence is TGCAGTCTCATAGCGTACAATGAGCAGTTCTTC. Translation: CSLIAYNEQFF.

About this clone itself: Other DNA sequences from this sample encode an identical CDR3 as well. The chain's CDR3 is CASSLAGGRYSPLHF. The CDR3 DNA reads TGCGCCAGCAGCTTGGCCGGGGGGAGATATTCACCCCTCCACTTT. The V gene is TRBV5-1, the J gene TRBJ1-6; D perhaps matches TRBD1 (5 bases). The CDR3 runs to 15 residues. V was trimmed by 0 bases and J by 8 bases, leaving 12 bases between them. Per the germline V gene, CDR1 is SGHRS and CDR2 is YFSETQ.

The chain links TRBV10-1 to TRBJ2-7; 12 bases match TRBD2. Germline V gene lookup returns CDR1 WNHNN and CDR2 SYGVQD (reference sequence). V gave up 3 bases and J gave up 4 bases; unmatched junction bases: 7. The CDR3 is 16 amino acids. The CDR3 DNA reads TGCGCCAGCAGTGAACAACTAGCGGGGGGTCGGTACGAGCAGTACTTC. It yields the protein CASSEQLAGGRYEQYF.

V usage is TRBV5-6 and J usage is TRBJ2-5; 9 nucleotides match TRBD1. The CDR3 length is 15 residues. From germline, CDR1 is SGHDT and CDR2 YYEEEE. V lost 4 bases to trimming and J lost 2 bases; unmatched junction nucleotides: 6. DNA for the CDR3: TGTGCCAGCAGCCAGGACAGGGGAGGGCAAGAGACCCAGTACTTC. It translates to CASSQDRGGQETQYF. Full variable domain (rest looked up from reference TRBV5-6 and TRBJ2-5): DAGVTQSPTHLIKTRGQQVTLRCSPKSGHDTVSWYQQALGQGPQFIFQYYEEEERQRGNFPDRFSGHQFPNYSSELNVNALLLGDSALYLCASSQDRGGQETQYFGPGTRLLVL.

The chain employs TRBV6-5 and TRBJ2-7; maybe TRBD1 (5 bases). The V end lost 2 bases, the J end lost 2 bases, and 10 bases lay between the germline ends. The CDR3 is 14 residues long. Per the germline V gene, CDR1 is MNHEY and CDR2 is SVGAGI. The CDR3: CASSYGAGTYEQYF. Written as DNA, the CDR3 is TGTGCCAGCAGTTACGGGGCAGGCACCTACGAGCAGTACTTC.